Below are 25 T cell receptor beta chains sequenced from a single sample in a study of human T cells and chemical hapten exposure. In TCRdb, the RACE reads were re-called with MiXCR into one record per CDR3 protein. Of 380,000 or so distinct CDR3 sequences listed, around 4.8% are singletons. Noted time point: patch test 1, 2 weeks after DPC sensitization. Treatment here: therapeutic diphenylcyclopropenone sensitization with weekly scalp DPC. This material consisted of whole blood, taken in connection with sensitization to the hapten diphenylcyclopropenone (DPC). The source of these receptors is a woman aged 45 to 65 with alopecia areata. Some clones in this sample may be carry-over from other donors' samples.

This clonotype has ten or more counts. The chain joins TRBV19 to TRBJ1-2, with D hard to call. Germline loops: CDR1 LNHDA, CDR2 SQIVND (reference sequence). V was trimmed by 3 bases and J by 8 bases, leaving 10 bases between them. The CDR3 has 12 amino acids. The CDR3, as DNA: TGTGCCAGTAGTATGGTGCCTGGGGGCTACACCTTC. Encoded protein: CASSMVPGGYTF.

This clonotype was found a few times. The V gene is TRBV6-6, the J gene TRBJ2-7; D not certain. The CDR3 sequence is 15 residues long. Between the trimmed V and J ends, which lost 4 bases and 5 bases, there was a span of 18 bases. Germline CDR1 MNHNY, CDR2 SVGAGI (reference sequence). The CDR3 reads CASSSPQAVKDEQYF. In DNA, the CDR3 is TGTGCCAGCAGTTCTCCCCAGGCAGTTAAAGACGAGCAGTACTTC.

On this clonotype itself: Since the CDR3 does not end with the conserved phenylalanine or tryptophan, this likely comes from a read error. This chain uses TRBV7-2 with TRBJ2-5; a weak D match, TRBD2 (5 bases). Germline CDR1 is SGHTA and CDR2 is FQGNSA. The length of the CDR3 is 14 residues. The V and J ends lost 1 base and 2 bases respectively, with 8 bases between them. CDR3 sequence reads: CASSLGTDQETQYL. Here the CDR3 DNA reads TGTGCCAGCAGCTTAGGGACTGATCAAGAGACCCAGTACCTC.

This clonotype was seen more than once but under ten times. This rearrangement joins TRBV29-1 to TRBJ1-5, with a tentative D call TRBD1 (6 bases). The germline V gene has CDR1 SQVTM and CDR2 ANQGSEA. The CDR3 consists of 15 residues. Trimming left V 1 base short and J 4 bases short, with 14 bases between. CDR3 bases: TGCAGCGTTGAAGTGGCGGGGGCCTCAAATCAGCCCCAGCATTTT. Translating gives CSVEVAGASNQPQHF. The full variable domain, rest sourced from reference TRBV29-1 and TRBJ1-5, is SAVISQKPSRDICQRGTSLTIQCQVDSQVTMMFWYRQQPGQSLTLIATANQGSEATYESGFVIDKFPISRPNLTFSTLTVSNMSPEDSSIYLCSVEVAGASNQPQHFGDGTRLSIL.

This clonotype appeared many times. The gene calls are TRBV30 and TRBJ1-1, with a weak D call TRBD1 (6 bases). Trimming pared 3 bases from V and 5 bases from J, leaving 22 bases between. CDR1 GTSNPN and CDR2 SVGIG come from the germline V gene (reference sequence). The CDR3 length is 16 residues. CDR3 sequence (DNA): TGTGCCTGGAGAGTCCCCCAAGGACAGCGGTGGACTGAAGCTTTCTTT. Translation gives CAWRVPQGQRWTEAFF.

This clonotype has at least ten counts. The chain uses TRBV15 and TRBJ2-3; the D is unclear. From germline, CDR1 is LNHNV and CDR2 YYDKDF (reference sequence). CDR3 length: 16 amino acids. Trimming stripped 3 bases from V and 0 bases from J, with 13 bases between. The CDR3, as DNA: TGTGCCACCAGCAGCGCGGCCTCGTACAGCACAGATACGCAGTATTTT. Translation gives CATSSAASYSTDTQYF.

The chain is built from TRBV3-1 and TRBJ2-3; 8 bases are shared with TRBD2. CDR1 is LGHDT and CDR2 is YNNKEL in the germline V gene (reference sequence). The CDR3 consists of 15 residues. V lost 4 bases, J lost 2 bases, and 5 bases stayed unmatched. In nucleotides, the CDR3 is TGTGCCAGCAGCCTGGGACTAGTGCACACAGATACGCAGTATTTT. Amino acid sequence: CASSLGLVHTDTQYF.

This clonotype was counted between two and nine times. This rearrangement joins TRBV12-3 or TRBV12-4 to TRBJ2-1; 11 bases line up with TRBD2. There are 15 residues in the CDR3. After removal of 0 bases from V and 9 bases from J, the junction contained 4 bases not matched to a gene. CDR3 in DNA: TGTGCCAGCAGTTTAGCCACTAGCGGGAGTGGTGAGCAGTTCTTC. This codes for CASSLATSGSGEQFF.

This clonotype was counted many times. The rearrangement links TRBV14 to TRBJ2-5; TRBD1 agrees at 7 bases. The CDR3 covers 16 residues. The germline V gene encodes CDR1 SGHDN and CDR2 FVKESK. V trimming: 1 base; J trimming: 4 bases; junction bases outside the gene matches: 9. The CDR3 loop reads CASSQVGQGVRETQYF. CDR3 DNA sequence: TGTGCCAGCAGCCAAGTGGGTCAGGGGGTAAGAGAGACCCAGTACTTC.

There are many counts of this clonotype. This sequence joins TRBV30 and TRBJ1-4, with D unclear. This CDR3 is 15 amino acids long. Germline lookup yields CDR1 GTSNPN and CDR2 SVGIG (reference sequence). Trimming stripped 1 base from V and 8 bases from J, with 17 bases between. CDR3 loop: CAWSETGPNREKLFF. CDR3 coding DNA: TGTGCCTGGAGTGAGACCGGGCCCAACCGGGAAAAACTGTTTTTT.

A few counts support this clonotype. This chain uses TRBV7-9 with TRBJ1-4; the D is unclear. This CDR3 contains 15 residues. CDR1 is SEHNR and CDR2 is FQNEAQ in the germline V gene (reference sequence). The V end was cut by 5 bases, the J end by 0 bases, with 10 bases between. CDR3 sequence: CASSPTLTTNEKLFF. In DNA, the CDR3 is TGTGCCAGCAGCCCGACTTTGACAACTAATGAAAAACTGTTTTTT.

This clonotype was counted at least ten times. This rearrangement joins TRBV7-2 to TRBJ1-5, with D hard to call. CDR1 and CDR2 from the germline V gene are SGHTA and FQGNSA. V was clipped by 5 bases and J by 4 bases, with 9 bases between them. CDR3 size: 13 residues. CDR3 loop: CASSLNKNQPQHF. The CDR3 nucleotides are TGTGCCAGCAGCCTAAATAAAAATCAGCCCCAGCATTTT.

This clonotype was seen at least ten times. The chain uses TRBV20-1 and TRBJ1-2, with a possible D match to TRBD1 (6 bases). CDR3 size: 13 residues. The V end was cut by 6 bases, the J end by 5 bases, with 16 bases between. Germline V lookup: CDR1 DFQATT, CDR2 SNEGSKA (reference sequence). CDR3 nucleotides: TGCAGTGCCTTATTACAGGGAGGGTATGGCTACACCTTC. Translating gives CSALLQGGYGYTF.

This clonotype was found many times. The chain couples TRBV9 to TRBJ2-3; D not certain. CDR3 length: 14 amino acids. Germline values: CDR1 SGDLS, CDR2 YYNGEE. V gave up 8 bases and J gave up 0 bases, with 13 bases separating them. CDR3 protein: CASTGITSTDTQYF. CDR3 coding DNA: TGTGCCAGTACCGGAATAACTAGCACAGATACGCAGTATTTT.

This rearrangement joins TRBV3-1 to TRBJ1-1, with D uncertain. The ends were cut back, 7 bases at V and 5 bases at J, with 14 bases in the middle. The CDR3 consists of 13 residues. Per the germline V gene, CDR1 is LGHDT and CDR2 is YNNKEL (reference sequence). The CDR3 nucleotides are TGTGCCAGCACTTTTGGACCGGGGACTGAAGCTTTCTTT. It specifies CASTFGPGTEAFF.

The table lists this clonotype with a few counts. The genes are TRBV29-1 and TRBJ2-1; maybe TRBD2 (5 bases). V lost 8 bases, J lost 13 bases, and 15 bases lay in between. CDR1 is SQVTM, CDR2 ANQGSEA, per germline. CDR3 length: 10 amino acids. This chain's CDR3 is CSSPSGFQFF. The CDR3 nucleotides read TGCAGCTCACCTTCGGGATTTCAGTTCTTC.

This clonotype was counted between two and nine times. This chain uses TRBV11-2 with TRBJ2-4; no definite D call. Trimming took 4 bases from V and 10 from J, leaving 8 bases between them. The length of the CDR3 is 11 residues. CDR1 and CDR2 (germline): SGHAT, FQNNGV. The CDR3: CASSSGRIQYF. The DNA of the CDR3 is TGTGCCAGCAGCTCGGGCCGGATTCAGTACTTC.

This clonotype was recorded many times. V usage is TRBV6-5 and J usage is TRBJ1-2; 12 bases line up with TRBD1. The germline V gene encodes CDR1 MNHEY and CDR2 SVGAGI. This CDR3 region has 15 residues. Trimming took 5 bases from V and 5 from J; bases not matched to a gene: 6. In DNA, the CDR3 is TGTGCCAGCAGTGCGGGACAGGGGGCGGTATATGGCTACACCTTC. This codes for CASSAGQGAVYGYTF.

CDR3 protein: CASRGWAGGEAFF. The CDR3 nucleotides are TGTGCCAGCAGGGGATGGGCCGGTGGTGAAGCTTTCTTT. The chain uses TRBV2 and TRBJ1-1, with D uncertain. Germline CDR1 and CDR2: SNHLY and FYNNEI. V was shortened by 6 bases and J by 7 bases, with 15 bases between the two germline ends. This CDR3 contains 13 residues.

The table lists this clonotype with a few counts. The genes are TRBV20-1 and TRBJ1-2, with 9 bases aligning to TRBD1. Germline V gives CDR1 DFQATT, CDR2 SNEGSKA (reference sequence). V dropped 5 bases and J dropped 3; count of bases not matched to a gene: 16. The CDR3 spans 17 residues. CDR3 region: CSASLSGGTGSHYGYTF. The CDR3 nucleotides read TGCAGTGCTTCTTTATCAGGCGGGACAGGGTCCCACTATGGCTACACCTTC.

This clonotype occurred many times. The CDR3 bases are TGTGCTAGTGGTTTGTATCCGGGACAGGGAGGATCACCCCTCCACTTT. It encodes CASGLYPGQGGSPLHF. The chain couples TRBV12-5 to TRBJ1-6; the match to TRBD1 covers 9 bases. CDR3 length equals 16 residues. V gave up 2 bases and J gave up 10 bases; unmatched junction bases: 9. Germline values: CDR1 LGHNT, CDR2 FRNRAP.

This clonotype was picked up many times. V gene TRBV21-1 combines with J gene TRBJ1-2; the table's D gene call, TRBD1, was not cross checked with the DNA. TRBV21-1 is an annotated pseudogene. CDR3 length: 15 amino acids. The CDR3 here is CASSKKQGMNYGYTF. The DNA of the CDR3 is TGTGCCAGCAGCAAAAAACAGGGGATGAACTATGGCTACACCTTC.

This clonotype was observed many times. This chain links TRBV9 with TRBJ2-3; possible D gene TRBD1, 5 bases. The germline CDR1 and CDR2 sequences are SGDLS and YYNGEE. There are 13 residues in the CDR3. Between the trimmed V and J ends, which lost 4 bases and 4 bases, there was a span of 10 bases. This chain's CDR3 is CASSPGHADTQYF. The CDR3 DNA reads TGTGCCAGCAGCCCAGGACATGCAGATACGCAGTATTTT.

Regarding this clonotype: At one boundary the junction diverges from the germline segment, which might be a read error. The genes are TRBV28 and TRBJ1-5, with D tentatively TRBD1 (5 bases). The CDR3 loop spans 14 amino acids. CDR1 is MDHEN and CDR2 is SYDVKM in the germline V gene. CDR3 residues: CASSLTQGDQLQHF. The CDR3 DNA sequence: TGTGCCAGCAGTTTAACGCAGGGCGACCAGCTCCAGCATTTT.

This clonotype was counted many times. The rearrangement uses TRBV7-9 and TRBJ2-3; 8 bases match TRBD1. The V gene's germline CDR1 is SEHNR and CDR2 FQNEAQ (reference sequence). The V and J ends lost 4 bases and 5 bases, in that order; junction bases with no gene match: 8. The CDR3 sequence is 15 residues long. The CDR3 DNA follows: TGTGCCAGCAGCTACCTGACAGGGGTCGTAGATACGCAGTATTTT. Its translation: CASSYLTGVVDTQYF.